These 20 T cell receptor beta chains came from one sample sequenced in a study of blood T cell repertoires in COVID-19. Produced via immunoSEQ multiplex PCR; TCRdb's table is partial and in-frame only. The top ten clones hold roughly 3% of a sample with 150,000 to 200,000 clones, around nine tenths of them seen once. Sequencing input: peripheral blood. Receptors originate from a man aged 70-80 years with acute or convalescent COVID-19.

The chain joins TRBV13 to TRBJ1-5; D remains unclear. CDR3 length: 13 residues. The ends were cut back, 4 bases at V and 3 bases at J, with 7 bases in the middle. Germline V gives CDR1 PRHDT, CDR2 FYEKMQ (reference sequence). The CDR3 sequence is CASSSRDNQPQHF. The CDR3, as DNA: TGTGCCAGCAGCTCAAGAGACAATCAGCCCCAGCATTTT. Filled out from reference TRBV13 and TRBJ1-5, the complete variable domain reads AAGVIQSPRHLIKEKRETATLKCYPIPRHDTVYWYQQGPGQDPQFLISFYEKMQSDKGSIPDRFSAQQFSDYHSELNMSSLELGDSALYFCASSSRDNQPQHFGDGTRLSIL.

The J gene is TRBJ1-2, the V gene TRBV5-1; D ambiguous. V gave up 7 bases and J gave up 6 bases, with 16 bases separating them. CDR1 is SGHRS, CDR2 YFSETQ, per germline. The CDR3 contains 13 residues. This chain's CDR3 is CASRVGASDGYTF. The CDR3, as DNA: TGCGCCAGCCGGGTGGGTGCCAGCGATGGCTACACCTTC.

The chain links TRBV5-1 to TRBJ2-1, with a weak D call TRBD2 (7 bases). Trimming shortened V by 0 bases and J by 9 bases, and 16 bases separated the two germline ends. Germline V gene data show CDR1 as SGHRS and CDR2 as YFSETQ. CDR3 length equals 15 residues. The CDR3 coding sequence is TGCGCCAGCAGCTTGGTGGTGGGGGGGCCTGCTGAGCAGTTCTTC. It translates to CASSLVVGGPAEQFF. Together with reference TRBV5-1 and TRBJ2-1, the CDR3 gives the full variable domain: KAGVTQTPRYLIKTRGQQVTLSCSPISGHRSVSWYQQTPGQGLQFLFEYFSETQRNKGNFPGRFSGRQFSNSRSEMNVSTLELGDSALYLCASSLVVGGPAEQFFGPGTRLTVL.

This clone came up once. The J gene is TRBJ2-5, the V gene TRBV29-1; no clear D gene. Trimming took off 5 bases at V and 2 bases at J, with 9 bases between the two ends. The CDR3 is 12 residues long. CDR1 is SQVTM and CDR2 is ANQGSEA in the germline V gene. CDR3 DNA sequence: TGCAGCGTTTTTCAAACACAAGAGACCCAGTACTTC. Amino acids: CSVFQTQETQYF.

V and J are TRBV5-6 and TRBJ2-3; 8 nucleotides match TRBD2. The germline gives CDR1 SGHDT, CDR2 YYEEEE. V lost 4 bases, J lost 0 bases, and 13 bases stayed unmatched. CDR3 length: 18 residues. This CDR3 reads CASSDRLSGAPSTDTQYF. As DNA, the CDR3 is TGTGCCAGCAGCGACCGTCTTAGCGGGGCTCCTAGCACAGATACGCAGTATTTT.

The chain has TRBV11-1 and TRBJ2-7; D unclear. In germline, CDR1 is SGHAT, CDR2 FQDESV (reference sequence). This CDR3 is built from 13 residues. Trimming took off 5 bases at V and 5 bases at J, with 13 bases between the two ends. CDR3: CASSPPVRDEQYF. The CDR3 region has the DNA TGTGCCAGCAGCCCCCCCGTTCGGGACGAGCAGTACTTC.

This chain joins TRBV9 and TRBJ2-2, with 7 bases that match TRBD1. Germline loops: CDR1 SGDLS, CDR2 YYNGEE. The trim removed 4 bases at V and 1 base at J, leaving 4 bases unmatched. The CDR3 is made up of 15 amino acids. This CDR3 is CASSIRDRNTGELFF. The CDR3 DNA follows: TGTGCCAGCAGCATCCGGGACAGGAACACCGGGGAGCTGTTTTTT.

The gene calls are TRBV27 and TRBJ2-2, with a weak D call TRBD2 (6 bases). CDR3 size: 17 residues. Germline V CDR1 and CDR2: MNHEY, SMNVEV (reference sequence). V was pared by 5 bases and J by 0 bases, with 16 bases between. The DNA of the CDR3 is TGTGCCAGCAGTCCCCCGGGGGTCCGCGCGAACACCGGGGAGCTGTTTTTT. Its translation: CASSPPGVRANTGELFF.

V and J are TRBV7-2 and TRBJ1-2; D might be TRBD1 (5 bases). This CDR3 has 15 amino acids. Per the germline V gene, CDR1 is SGHTA and CDR2 is FQGNSA. The V and J ends lost 1 base and 6 bases respectively, with 15 bases between them. The CDR3 reads CASSLELGRTHGYTF. Here the CDR3 DNA reads TGTGCCAGCAGCTTAGAATTGGGTAGGACACATGGCTACACCTTC.

The rearrangement links TRBV4-3 to TRBJ1-1; the D gene is possibly TRBD1 (6 bases). In germline, CDR1 is LGHNA, CDR2 YSLEER. Between the trimmed V and J ends, which lost 1 base and 6 bases, there was a span of 21 bases. The CDR3 totals 17 residues. Written as DNA, the CDR3 is TGCGCCAGCAGCCAAGGGTTGGACGGGGGGCGTTTCTCTGAAGCTTTCTTT. It codes for CASSQGLDGGRFSEAFF.

This CDR3 is CASSPGFMIVQNTEAFF. CDR3 sequence (DNA): TGTGCCAGCAGCCCAGGGTTCATGATTGTCCAGAACACTGAAGCTTTCTTT. The chain recombines TRBV5-4 with TRBJ1-1; perhaps TRBD1 as D (5 bases). CDR1 and CDR2 from the germline V gene are SGHNT and YYREEE (reference sequence). CDR3 length: 17 amino acids. V was clipped by 4 bases and J by 1 base, with 20 bases between them.

This chain links TRBV7-9 with TRBJ2-3; D unresolved. This CDR3 has 15 residues. The ends were cut back, 3 bases at V and 2 bases at J, with 12 bases in the middle. Germline assignment: CDR1 SEHNR and CDR2 FQNEAQ (reference sequence). CDR3 in DNA: TGTGCCAGCAGCTTTCCCCGCGGAGACACAGATACGCAGTATTTT. As protein: CASSFPRGDTDTQYF.

The chain employs TRBV2 and TRBJ1-2; 7 bases agree with TRBD1. The CDR3 is made up of 13 amino acids. V shed 8 bases, J shed 2 bases, and the junction held 5 bases outside the gene matches. Germline CDR1 is SNHLY and CDR2 is FYNNEI. For the CDR3, the DNA is TGTGCCAGCCCCTCGGGACAGAACTATGGCTACACCTTC. Residues: CASPSGQNYGYTF.

This chain connects TRBV28 to TRBJ2-7, with D possibly TRBD2 on 6 matching bases. Germline CDR1 MDHEN, CDR2 SYDVKM. The CDR3 covers 13 residues. V shed 2 bases and J shed 5 bases, with 10 bases lying between them. As DNA, the CDR3 is TGTGCCAGCAGTTTAATCGGGGGAGACGAGCAGTACTTC. Translating gives CASSLIGGDEQYF.

The chain carries TRBV21-1 and TRBJ2-1; TRBD2, the D gene given by the table, was not confirmed from the DNA. TRBV21-1 is deemed a pseudogene. This CDR3 region has 15 residues. The DNA for the CDR3 is TGTGCCAGCAGCAATGGGACTAGCGCAGACAATGAGCAGTTCTTC. Amino acids: CASSNGTSADNEQFF.

V and J are TRBV27 and TRBJ2-7, with TRBD2 identical over 12 bases. Losses at the gene ends were 4 bases for V and 0 bases for J; bases not matched to a gene: 4. Germline-derived CDR1 and CDR2 are MNHEY and SMNVEV (reference sequence). This CDR3 has 16 amino acids. The CDR3 here is CASSSPGLAGSYEQYF. The CDR3 DNA sequence: TGTGCCAGCAGTTCCCCGGGACTAGCGGGCTCCTACGAGCAGTACTTC.

The CDR3 nucleotides are TGTGCCAGCAGTTACTCGGAACAGAGTCTTAATGAAAAACTGTTTTTT. Translating gives CASSYSEQSLNEKLFF. This chain uses TRBV6-2 or TRBV6-3 with TRBJ1-4; D gene ambiguous. This CDR3 contains 16 residues. Germline CDR1 reads MNHEY; CDR2 reads SVGEGT. Trimming shortened V by 0 bases and J by 4 bases, and 12 bases separated the two germline ends.

The chain has TRBV10-2 and TRBJ2-1; 12 bases are a match to TRBD2. The CDR3 is made up of 19 amino acids. Germline CDR1 is WSHSY and CDR2 is SAAADI. The V segment lost 8 bases and the J segment 6 bases; nucleotides outside the gene matches: 20. CDR3 sequence: CASRGLDALAGGSVNEQFF. The CDR3 DNA follows: TGCGCCAGCCGGGGTCTGGATGCACTAGCGGGAGGTTCGGTCAATGAGCAGTTCTTC.

This rearrangement joins TRBV9 to TRBJ2-7, with 11 bases identical to TRBD1. V lost 3 bases, J lost 3 bases, and 2 bases stayed unmatched. This CDR3 spans 14 amino acids. The germline V gene has CDR1 SGDLS and CDR2 YYNGEE. The CDR3 DNA is TGTGCCAGCAGCGCGGGGACAGGGGGCTACGAGCAGTACTTC. This encodes CASSAGTGGYEQYF.

The gene calls are TRBV3-1 (or the pseudogene TRBV3-2) and TRBJ2-1, with 8 bases fitting TRBD2. The CDR3 runs 16 residues. The junction had 10 bases not matched to a gene; V was cut back by 7 bases and J by 2 bases. Per germline, CDR1 LGHDT and CDR2 YNNKEL (reference sequence). CDR3 amino acids: CASTTGGGWTYNEQFF. The CDR3 DNA sequence: TGTGCCAGCACCACCGGGGGGGGCTGGACCTACAATGAGCAGTTCTTC.